Listed here are 24 T cell receptor beta chains from one sample, sequenced in a study of long-term antiretroviral therapy in people with HIV (dated by TCRdb to between 2021 and 2024). The immunoSEQ hsTCRB v3.0 assay was used at survey level resolution to sequence the TRB variable region. The source is immuneACCESS, and TCRdb retained only in-frame sequences with V and J called. Part of the clones is not carried over; for the studies checked, unresolved V genes explain less than half of this, and the remainder is unexplained. Within this sample are tens of thousands of clones, with over 70% of them counted one time only. Clones ranked in the top ten supply about 5.7% of the sample. The source was unsorted PBMCs, collected 0.6 years after starting antiretroviral therapy. The receptors shown here come from a young man with HIV.

The chain has TRBV4-3 and TRBJ2-1; 14 bases align to TRBD2. After removal of 4 bases from V and 4 bases from J, the junction contained 6 bases not matched to a gene. Germline V gene sequence: CDR1 LGHNA, CDR2 YSLEER. CDR3 size: 17 residues. The CDR3 region is CASSPEGLAGEYNEQFF. The CDR3 DNA reads as TGCGCCAGCAGCCCCGAGGGACTAGCGGGAGAGTACAATGAGCAGTTCTTC.

The chain links TRBV5-1 to TRBJ1-4; 11 bases map to TRBD1. Germline-derived CDR1 and CDR2 are SGHRS and YFSETQ. The ends lost 1 base at V and 8 bases at J; junction bases unmatched: 7. The CDR3 spans 16 residues. The CDR3, as DNA: TGCGCCAGCAGCTTGCCCAAGGGACAGGGGGGGGAAAAACTGTTTTTT. It specifies CASSLPKGQGGEKLFF.

CDR3 amino acids: CASSQGPAGGPAGELFF. Written as DNA, the CDR3 is TGCGCCAGCAGCCAAGGCCCCGCGGGAGGGCCGGCCGGGGAGCTGTTTTTT. This chain uses TRBV4-3 with TRBJ2-2, with 9 bases that match TRBD2. Germline-derived CDR1 and CDR2 are LGHNA and YSLEER. V was clipped by 1 base and J by 6 bases; unmatched bases: 9. This CDR3 spans 17 amino acids.

CDR3 DNA sequence: TGTGCCATCAGTCAGGGGAGGGGGGCAGATACGCAGTATTTT. This sequence encodes CAISQGRGADTQYF. The chain joins TRBV10-3 to TRBJ2-3; tentatively, D is TRBD2 (7 bases). Trimming pared 5 bases from V and 4 bases from J, leaving 13 bases between. CDR1 and CDR2 from the germline V gene are ENHRY and SYGVKD. The CDR3 has 14 amino acids.

The V and J genes are TRBV7-8 and TRBJ2-7, with 7 nucleotides matching TRBD2. The V gene's germline CDR1 is SGHVS and CDR2 FQNEAQ. V was pared by 1 base and J by 4 bases, with 4 bases of the junction left unmatched. This CDR3 is built from 14 residues. The CDR3 loop reads CASSLEGLEYEQYF. The CDR3 DNA reads as TGTGCCAGCAGCTTAGAAGGACTAGAGTACGAGCAGTACTTC.

The rearrangement uses TRBV6-6 and TRBJ2-1; possible D gene TRBD1, 8 bases. CDR3 size: 16 residues. The germline V gene encodes CDR1 MNHNY and CDR2 SVGAGI (reference sequence). V was pared by 6 bases and J by 5 bases, with 20 bases between. CDR3 in amino acids: CASRRQGLAADNEQFF. In DNA form, the CDR3 reads TGTGCCAGCAGGAGACAGGGGCTAGCGGCGGACAATGAGCAGTTCTTC.

The gene calls are TRBV7-2 and TRBJ2-1; 12 bases agree with TRBD2. The length of the CDR3 is 15 residues. V was clipped by 5 bases and J by 5 bases; unmatched bases: 4. Germline CDR1 reads SGHTA; CDR2 reads FQGNSA. The CDR3 DNA reads as TGTGCCAGCAGCGATCGGACTAGCGGGAACAATGAGCAGTTCTTC. This encodes CASSDRTSGNNEQFF. Supplemented by reference TRBV7-2 and TRBJ2-1, the full variable domain reads GAGVSQSPSNKVTEKGKDVELRCDPISGHTALYWYRQSLGQGLEFLIYFQGNSAPDKSGLPSDRFSAERTGGSVSTLTIQRTQQEDSAVYLCASSDRTSGNNEQFFGPGTRLTVL.

This rearrangement joins TRBV9 to TRBJ2-7, with 8 nucleotides matching TRBD2. This CDR3 region has 14 residues. V shed 3 bases, J shed 6 bases, and the junction held 8 bases outside the gene matches. In germline, CDR1 is SGDLS, CDR2 YYNGEE. CDR3 sequence (DNA): TGTGCCAGCAGCGGGGGACTAGGGGTCTCCGAGCAGTACTTC. Translation gives CASSGGLGVSEQYF.

The chain joins TRBV6-5 to TRBJ2-7; 11 nucleotides align to TRBD1. In germline, CDR1 is MNHEY, CDR2 SVGAGI. V lost 4 bases, J lost 0 bases, and 2 bases stayed unmatched. The CDR3 loop spans 15 amino acids. The CDR3 reads CASSWDRGSSYEQYF. CDR3 coding DNA: TGTGCCAGCAGTTGGGACAGGGGGAGCTCCTACGAGCAGTACTTC.

This clone was counted once. The chain has TRBV7-2 and TRBJ1-2; D is unresolved. The CDR3 runs 13 residues. Germline V lookup: CDR1 SGHTA, CDR2 FQGNSA. The germline V and J ends were trimmed by 1 base and 2 bases, with 5 bases remaining between them. This CDR3 is CASSLGGNYGYTF. Here the CDR3 DNA reads TGTGCCAGCAGCTTAGGAGGGAACTATGGCTACACCTTC.

The V and J genes are TRBV27 and TRBJ1-5; D may be TRBD1 (5 bases). V shed 5 bases and J shed 4 bases, with 12 bases lying between them. The CDR3 contains 14 residues. The germline gives CDR1 MNHEY, CDR2 SMNVEV (reference sequence). The DNA for the CDR3 is TGTGCCAGCAGTCCCTGGGGGGGTAATCAGCCCCAGCATTTT. This gives the protein CASSPWGGNQPQHF.

The rearrangement uses TRBV5-6 and TRBJ2-5, with a weak D call TRBD1 (5 bases). The V gene lost 2 bases and the J gene lost 5 bases, with 19 bases spanning the gap. CDR1 SGHDT and CDR2 YYEEEE come from the germline V gene. The CDR3 is 16 amino acids. DNA for the CDR3: TGTGCCAGCAGCTTTATTAAGCAGGGTCACCCGGAGACCCAGTACTTC. Its protein product is CASSFIKQGHPETQYF.

J is TRBJ2-7 and V is TRBV2, with 8 bases identical to TRBD1. Germline V lookup: CDR1 SNHLY, CDR2 FYNNEI. The CDR3 is 14 amino acids. The V gene end was trimmed by 6 bases and the J gene end by 3 bases; junction bases not matched to a gene: 7. The DNA for the CDR3 is TGTGCCAGCAGCCAGCAGGGGGCCGTCTACGAGCAGTACTTC. Its translation: CASSQQGAVYEQYF.

The rearrangement joins TRBV6-5 to TRBJ2-7, with D tentatively TRBD2 (5 bases). This CDR3 has 14 amino acids. V lost 6 bases and J 0 bases, leaving 12 bases between the germline ends. The germline gives CDR1 MNHEY, CDR2 SVGAGI. The CDR3 DNA reads as TGTGCCAGCAGCTTTACAGAGGGCTCCTACGAGCAGTACTTC. Translated, it gives CASSFTEGSYEQYF.

This chain uses TRBV28 with TRBJ1-5, with a possible D match to TRBD1 (5 bases). Per the germline V gene, CDR1 is MDHEN and CDR2 is SYDVKM. Trimming took 7 bases from V and 6 from J, leaving 13 bases between them. CDR3 length equals 13 residues. CDR3 in amino acids: CASKGRVGQPQHF. CDR3 DNA sequence: TGTGCCAGCAAGGGCAGGGTTGGTCAGCCCCAGCATTTT.

The V and J genes are TRBV30 and TRBJ2-7; D ambiguous. V was pared by 1 base and J by 11 bases, with 9 bases between. CDR1 GTSNPN and CDR2 SVGIG come from the germline V gene (reference sequence). This CDR3 has 10 amino acids. The CDR3 sequence is CAWSGIKKYF. Here the CDR3 DNA reads TGTGCCTGGAGTGGAATAAAGAAGTACTTC.

This rearrangement joins TRBV20-1 to TRBJ2-1; the D is unclear. The V gene lost 0 bases and the J gene lost 13 bases, with 10 bases spanning the gap. The CDR3 is 11 amino acids. Looked up from germline, CDR1 is DFQATT and CDR2 is SNEGSKA (reference sequence). The CDR3 nucleotides are TGCAGTGCTAGAGATCTTTCCAAACAGTTCTTC. It is translated as CSARDLSKQFF.

The V and J genes are TRBV11-2 and TRBJ2-1; 11 nucleotides match TRBD2. CDR1 is SGHAT, CDR2 FQNNGV, per germline. V was pared by 0 bases and J by 0 bases, with 7 bases of the junction left unmatched. This CDR3 has 19 amino acids. The CDR3 protein is CASSLEELAGANSYNEQFF. The CDR3 bases are TGTGCCAGCAGCTTAGAGGAACTAGCGGGAGCAAACTCCTACAATGAGCAGTTCTTC. The whole variable domain, filled in from reference TRBV11-2 and TRBJ2-1, reads EAGVAQSPRYKIIEKRQSVAFWCNPISGHATLYWYQQILGQGPKLLIQFQNNGVVDDSQLPKDRFSAERLKGVDSTLKIQPAKLEDSAVYLCASSLEELAGANSYNEQFFGPGTRLTVL.

V gene TRBV27 combines with J gene TRBJ2-7, with TRBD2 identical over 13 bases. Trimming cost V 0 bases and J 12 bases; bases outside gene matches: 8. Germline-derived CDR1 and CDR2 are MNHEY and SMNVEV (reference sequence). The CDR3 has 15 amino acids. Here the CDR3 DNA reads TGTGCCAGCAGTTTATCCGCGACTAGCGGGAGGCTGCGGTACTTC. Its protein is CASSLSATSGRLRYF.

V is TRBV2 and J is TRBJ2-7, with TRBD2 as a possible D gene (6 bases). This CDR3 has 15 residues. Germline lookup yields CDR1 SNHLY and CDR2 FYNNEI. V was clipped by 3 bases and J by 1 base, with 13 bases between them. The CDR3 sequence is CASSDWRVDSYEQYF. In DNA form, the CDR3 reads TGTGCCAGCAGTGACTGGAGGGTCGATTCCTACGAGCAGTACTTC.

This chain joins TRBV28 and TRBJ1-5, with D maybe TRBD1 (5 bases). CDR1 and CDR2 (germline): MDHEN, SYDVKM. Trimming removed 6 bases at V and 2 bases at J, with 17 bases between. The CDR3 runs to 16 residues. CDR3 bases: TGTGCCAGCAGAAATGGGGACGCCGTGCGCAATCAGCCCCAGCATTTT. Encoded protein: CASRNGDAVRNQPQHF.

The chain uses TRBV7-9 and TRBJ1-2, with 8 positions matching TRBD1. Germline assignment: CDR1 SEHNR and CDR2 FQNEAQ (reference sequence). The CDR3 totals 13 residues. V lost 5 bases, J lost 8 bases, and 7 bases stayed unmatched. The CDR3, as DNA: TGTGCCAGCAGCGGCCAGGGGGCGCTGGGCTACACCTTC. This translates into CASSGQGALGYTF.

Judged by abundance, this clone is medium-sized. Other DNA sequences from this sample encode an identical CDR3 as well. CDR3 residues: CSVEVGDRGYEQYF. In DNA, the CDR3 is TGCAGCGTTGAAGTTGGGGACAGGGGATACGAGCAGTACTTC. This chain connects TRBV29-1 to TRBJ2-7, with 10 bases lining up with TRBD1. The germline CDR1 and CDR2 sequences are SQVTM and ANQGSEA. There are 14 residues in the CDR3. Losses at the gene ends were 1 base for V and 4 bases for J; bases not matched to a gene: 4.

J is TRBJ2-3 and V is TRBV4-3; 7 bases match TRBD1. The CDR3 is made up of 15 amino acids. V shed 5 bases, J shed 2 bases, and the junction held 7 bases outside the gene matches. Germline CDR1 and CDR2: LGHNA and YSLEER. The CDR3 spells CASSASGGHTDTQYF. CDR3 nucleotide sequence: TGCGCCAGCAGCGCGTCAGGGGGACACACAGATACGCAGTATTTT.